This T cell receptor beta chain is from a study of shared clonotypes between healthy human individuals. Overall study results and limits: Exclusively blood specimens were collected; tissue repertoires likely differ.

Turning to this clone: Antigen: not known.

Genomic DNA of each subset was evenly split across several immunoSEQ plates. Sequencing was performed with immunoSEQ multiplex PCR; in TCRdb, only in-frame clones are kept and a portion is missing. The sample has 600,000 to 750,000 clones, 72% seen once. With 0 bases removed from V and 0 bases from J, the gap between germline ends came to 6 bases. The CDR3 length is 15 residues. CDR1 is SGHRS, CDR2 YFSETQ, per germline. Sample: memory CD4+ T cells sorted from blood. The sample's subset: CD45RA-negative fraction. This chain connects TRBV5-1 to TRBJ2-2; D remains unclear. The clonotype was recovered from a woman aged 25 to 39 in good health. The CDR3 region is CASSLGAANTGELFF. The CDR3 DNA follows: TGCGCCAGCAGCTTGGGGGCCGCGAACACCGGGGAGCTGTTTTTT. The variable domain in full, with the rest retrieved from reference TRBV5-1 and TRBJ2-2, is KAGVTQTPRYLIKTRGQQVTLSCSPISGHRSVSWYQQTPGQGLQFLFEYFSETQRNKGNFPGRFSGRQFSNSRSEMNVSTLELGDSALYLCASSLGAANTGELFFGEGSRLTVL.